This record covers a single T cell receptor beta chain. Its antigen specificity is not known. Qualities for individual bases were not recorded, and no much larger clone is one base off. This entry comes from a study of control samples from healthy donors and cancer patients (dated by TCRdb to 2018 to 2021). V gives up 5 bases and J gives up 4 bases, and the segment between their germline ends measures 18 bases. Sequences SGHTA (CDR1) and FQGNSA (CDR2) are obtained from the germline V gene. Spanning cysteine to phenylalanine, the CDR3 consists of 15 amino acids. Kept here is only the CDR3 DNA, which spans 45 bases and is read in frame from base 1. Library preparation was by the immunoSEQ multiplex PCR assay. Imported from immuneACCESS, the table was reduced by TCRdb to in-frame sequences with V and J called. These copies leave out some clones; in studies compared against another copy, an unresolved V gene accounts for under half, and the cause of the remainder is not known. The sample table shows over 120,000 clones, and around 94% are seen once. The ten top clones hold approximately 14% of the sample.

This TCR derives from a man in his sixties with colorectal cancer. The receptor chain draws on TRBV7-2 and TRBJ2-7, with TRBD2 tentatively as D gene (6 bases match). Source material: PBMCs. CDR3 loop: CASSPRDGLSYEQYF. The DNA reads as follows: TGTGCCAGCAGCCCCCGGGACGGACTAAGTTACGAGCAGTACTTC.